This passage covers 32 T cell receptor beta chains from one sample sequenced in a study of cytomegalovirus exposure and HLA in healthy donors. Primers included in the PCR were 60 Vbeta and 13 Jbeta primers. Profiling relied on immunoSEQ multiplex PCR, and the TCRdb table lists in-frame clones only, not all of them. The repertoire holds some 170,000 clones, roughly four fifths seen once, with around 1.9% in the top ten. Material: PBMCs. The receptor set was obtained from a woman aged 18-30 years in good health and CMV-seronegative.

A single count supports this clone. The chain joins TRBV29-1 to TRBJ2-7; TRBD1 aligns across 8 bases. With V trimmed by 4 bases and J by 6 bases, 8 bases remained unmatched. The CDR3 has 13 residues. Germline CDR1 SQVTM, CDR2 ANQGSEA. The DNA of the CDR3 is TGCAGCGTTGTGAGGACAGGGAGCTCCGAGCAGTACTTC. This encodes CSVVRTGSSEQYF.

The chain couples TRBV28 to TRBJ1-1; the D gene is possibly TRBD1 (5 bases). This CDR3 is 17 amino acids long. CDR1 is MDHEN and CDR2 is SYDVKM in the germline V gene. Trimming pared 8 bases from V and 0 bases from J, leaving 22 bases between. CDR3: CASGGRDGIFMNTEAFF. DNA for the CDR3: TGTGCCAGCGGAGGGCGGGACGGAATCTTCATGAACACTGAAGCTTTCTTT.

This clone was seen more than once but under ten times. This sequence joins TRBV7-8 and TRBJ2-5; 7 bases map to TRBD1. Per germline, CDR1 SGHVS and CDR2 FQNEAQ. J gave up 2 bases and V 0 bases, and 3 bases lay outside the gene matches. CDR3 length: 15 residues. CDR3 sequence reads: CASSLAWDRQETQYF. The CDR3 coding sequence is TGTGCCAGCAGCTTAGCATGGGACAGACAAGAGACCCAGTACTTC.

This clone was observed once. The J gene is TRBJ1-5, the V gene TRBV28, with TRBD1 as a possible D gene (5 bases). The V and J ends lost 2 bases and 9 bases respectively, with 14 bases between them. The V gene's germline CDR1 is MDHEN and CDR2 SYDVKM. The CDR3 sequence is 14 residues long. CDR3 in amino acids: CASSLIRARGPQHF. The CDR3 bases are TGTGCCAGCAGTTTAATCAGGGCAAGGGGGCCCCAGCATTTT.

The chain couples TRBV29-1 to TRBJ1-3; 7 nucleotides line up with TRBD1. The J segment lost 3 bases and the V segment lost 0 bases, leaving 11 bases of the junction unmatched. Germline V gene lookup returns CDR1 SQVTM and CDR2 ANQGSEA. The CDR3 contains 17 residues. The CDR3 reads CSVEDLTTGTYGNTIYF. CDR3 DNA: TGCAGCGTTGAAGATCTGACGACAGGGACTTATGGAAACACCATATATTTT.

This CDR3 is CASSGDSPGNTIYF. CDR3 sequence (DNA): TGTGCCAGCAGTGGGGACAGCCCTGGAAACACCATATATTTT. This chain joins TRBV2 and TRBJ1-3, with 7 nucleotides matching TRBD1. Trimming at V came to 4 bases and at J to 2 bases, leaving 2 bases not matched to a gene. CDR1 is SNHLY and CDR2 is FYNNEI in the germline V gene. The CDR3 contains 14 residues.

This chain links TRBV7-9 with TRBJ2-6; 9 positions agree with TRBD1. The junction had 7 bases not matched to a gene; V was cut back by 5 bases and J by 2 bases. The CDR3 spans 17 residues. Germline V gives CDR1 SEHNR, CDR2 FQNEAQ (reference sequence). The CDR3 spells CASSRRQGGPGANVLTF. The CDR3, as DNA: TGTGCCAGCAGCCGCAGACAGGGGGGGCCTGGGGCCAACGTCCTGACTTTC.

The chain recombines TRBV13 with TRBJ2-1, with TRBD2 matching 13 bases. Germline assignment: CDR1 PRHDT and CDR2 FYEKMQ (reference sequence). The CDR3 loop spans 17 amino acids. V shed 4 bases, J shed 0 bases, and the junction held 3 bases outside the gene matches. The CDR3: CASSSTSGGASYNEQFF. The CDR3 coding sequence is TGTGCCAGCAGCTCCACTAGCGGGGGGGCCTCCTACAATGAGCAGTTCTTC.

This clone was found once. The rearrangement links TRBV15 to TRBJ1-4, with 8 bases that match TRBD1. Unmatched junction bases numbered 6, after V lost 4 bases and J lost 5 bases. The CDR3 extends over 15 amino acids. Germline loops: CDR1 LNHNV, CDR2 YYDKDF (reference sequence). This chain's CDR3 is CATSNRDRLNEKLFF. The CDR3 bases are TGTGCCACCAGCAACCGGGACAGGTTAAATGAAAAACTGTTTTTT.

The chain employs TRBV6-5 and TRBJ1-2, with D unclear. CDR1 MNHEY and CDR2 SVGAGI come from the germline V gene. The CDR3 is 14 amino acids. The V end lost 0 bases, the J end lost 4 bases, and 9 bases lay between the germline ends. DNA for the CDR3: TGTGCCAGCAGTTACTCCACTAGGGCCTATGGCTACACCTTC. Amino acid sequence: CASSYSTRAYGYTF.

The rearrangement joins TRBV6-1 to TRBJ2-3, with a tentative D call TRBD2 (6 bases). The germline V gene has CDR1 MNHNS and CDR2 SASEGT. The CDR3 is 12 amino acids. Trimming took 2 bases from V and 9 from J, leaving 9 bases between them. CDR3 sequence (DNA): TGTGCCAGCAGTGAATTGGGAGGCACGCAGTATTTT. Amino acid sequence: CASSELGGTQYF.

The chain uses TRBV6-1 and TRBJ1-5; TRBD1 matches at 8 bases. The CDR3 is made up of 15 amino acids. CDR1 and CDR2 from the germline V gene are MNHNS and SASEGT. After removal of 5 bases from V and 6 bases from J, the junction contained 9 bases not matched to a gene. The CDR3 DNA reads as TGTGCCAGCAGTATTGGTCAGGGGGCCGGTCAGCCCCAGCATTTT. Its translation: CASSIGQGAGQPQHF.

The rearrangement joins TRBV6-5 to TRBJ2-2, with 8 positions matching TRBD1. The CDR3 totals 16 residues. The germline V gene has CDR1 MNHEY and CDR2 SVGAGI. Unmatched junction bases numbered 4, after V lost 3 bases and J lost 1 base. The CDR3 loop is CASSYADRENTGELFF. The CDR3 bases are TGTGCCAGCAGTTATGCGGACAGGGAGAACACCGGGGAGCTGTTTTTT.

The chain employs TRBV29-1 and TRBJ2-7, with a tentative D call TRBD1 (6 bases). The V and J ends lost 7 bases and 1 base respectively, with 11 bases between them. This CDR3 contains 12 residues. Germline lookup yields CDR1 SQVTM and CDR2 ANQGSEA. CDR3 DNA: TGCAGCGCGACGACAGGTTCCTACGAGCAGTACTTC. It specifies CSATTGSYEQYF.

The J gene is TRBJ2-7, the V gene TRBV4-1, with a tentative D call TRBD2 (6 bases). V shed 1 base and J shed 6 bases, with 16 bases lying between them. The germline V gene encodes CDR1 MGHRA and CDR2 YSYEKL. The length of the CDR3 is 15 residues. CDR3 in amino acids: CASSQGVGSSSEQYF. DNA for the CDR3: TGCGCCAGCAGCCAAGGAGTCGGGAGTAGTTCCGAGCAGTACTTC.

The CDR3 sequence is CASSQDLAGELFF. The CDR3 DNA follows: TGTGCCAGCAGCCAAGATCTAGCCGGGGAGCTGTTTTTT. This sequence joins TRBV14 and TRBJ2-2; no definite D call. Looked up from germline, CDR1 is SGHDN and CDR2 is FVKESK. The CDR3 covers 13 residues. Deletions cut 0 bases from V and 6 bases from J, with 5 bases between. Variable domain in full (rest from reference TRBV14 and TRBJ2-2): EAGVTQFPSHSVIEKGQTVTLRCDPISGHDNLYWYRRVMGKEIKFLLHFVKESKQDESGMPNNRFLAERTGGTYSTLKVQPAELEDSGVYFCASSQDLAGELFFGEGSRLTVL.

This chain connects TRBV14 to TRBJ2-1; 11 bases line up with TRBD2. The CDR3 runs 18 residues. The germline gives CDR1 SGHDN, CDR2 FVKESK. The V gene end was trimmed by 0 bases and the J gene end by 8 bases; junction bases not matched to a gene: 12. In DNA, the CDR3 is TGTGCCAGCAGCCAAGAAACTTATAGACTAGCGGGAATCTATGAGCAGTTCTTC. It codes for CASSQETYRLAGIYEQFF. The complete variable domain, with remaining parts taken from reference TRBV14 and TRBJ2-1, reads EAGVTQFPSHSVIEKGQTVTLRCDPISGHDNLYWYRRVMGKEIKFLLHFVKESKQDESGMPNNRFLAERTGGTYSTLKVQPAELEDSGVYFCASSQETYRLAGIYEQFFGPGTRLTVL.

The CDR3 sequence: CASSKGAAEAFF. The CDR3 DNA sequence: TGTGCCAGCAGTAAGGGGGCCGCTGAAGCTTTCTTT. V gene TRBV7-9 combines with J gene TRBJ1-1; 7 bases align to TRBD1. The V gene's germline CDR1 is SEHNR and CDR2 FQNEAQ (reference sequence). There are 12 residues in the CDR3. V was pared by 6 bases and J by 6 bases, with 4 bases of the junction left unmatched.

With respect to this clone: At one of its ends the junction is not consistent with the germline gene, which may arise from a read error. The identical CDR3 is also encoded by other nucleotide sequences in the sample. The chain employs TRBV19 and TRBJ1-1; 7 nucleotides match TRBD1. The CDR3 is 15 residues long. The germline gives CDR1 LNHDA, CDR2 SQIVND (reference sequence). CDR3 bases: TGTGCCAGTAGTAGACGGGACAGATTGAACACTGAAGCCTTCTTT. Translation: CASSRRDRLNTEAFF.

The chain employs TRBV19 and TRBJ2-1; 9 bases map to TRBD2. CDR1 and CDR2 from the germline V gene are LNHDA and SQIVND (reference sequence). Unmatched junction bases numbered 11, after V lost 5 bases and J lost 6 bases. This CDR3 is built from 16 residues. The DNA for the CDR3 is TGTGCCAGTAGTCTCGTAGCGGGGGCCATAACCAATGAGCAGTTCTTC. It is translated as CASSLVAGAITNEQFF.

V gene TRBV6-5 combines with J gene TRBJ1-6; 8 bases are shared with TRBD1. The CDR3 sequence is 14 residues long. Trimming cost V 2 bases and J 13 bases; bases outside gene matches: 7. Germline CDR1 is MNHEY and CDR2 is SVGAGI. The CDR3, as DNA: TGTGCCAGCAGTTACGACAGGGGCGAGCGCCCCCTCCACTTT. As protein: CASSYDRGERPLHF.

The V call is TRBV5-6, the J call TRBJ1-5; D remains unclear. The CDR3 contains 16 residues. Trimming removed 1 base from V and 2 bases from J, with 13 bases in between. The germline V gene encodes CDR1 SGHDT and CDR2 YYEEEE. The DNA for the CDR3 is TGTGCCAGCAGCTTGAGGCCGGGGAGCGGCAATCAGCCCCAGCATTTT. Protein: CASSLRPGSGNQPQHF.

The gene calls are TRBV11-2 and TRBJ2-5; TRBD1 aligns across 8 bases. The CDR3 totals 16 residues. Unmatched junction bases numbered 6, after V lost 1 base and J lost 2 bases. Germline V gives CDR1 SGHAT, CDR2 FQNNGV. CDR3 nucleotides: TGTGCCAGCAGCTTAGCTCCAGGGGGCGGTCAAGAGACCCAGTACTTC. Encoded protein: CASSLAPGGGQETQYF.

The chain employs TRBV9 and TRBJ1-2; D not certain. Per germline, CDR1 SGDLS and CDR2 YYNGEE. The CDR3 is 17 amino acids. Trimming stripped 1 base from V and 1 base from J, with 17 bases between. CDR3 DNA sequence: TGTGCCAGCAGCGTAAGACCGACCTTGAGACTTAACTATGGCTACACCTTC. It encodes CASSVRPTLRLNYGYTF. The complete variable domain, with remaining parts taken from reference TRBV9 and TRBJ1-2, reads DSGVTQTPKHLITATGQRVTLRCSPRSGDLSVYWYQQSLDQGLQFLIQYYNGEERAKGNILERFSAQQFPDLHSELNLSSLELGDSALYFCASSVRPTLRLNYGYTFGSGTRLTVV.

The CDR3 loop is CASSLGRLQHVKETQYF. Here the CDR3 DNA reads TGTGCCAGCAGCTTAGGAAGGTTACAGCACGTAAAAGAGACCCAGTACTTC. V usage is TRBV7-7 and J usage is TRBJ2-5; D unclear. Germline values: CDR1 SSHAT, CDR2 FNYEAQ (reference sequence). The CDR3 covers 17 residues. The ends were cut back, 1 base at V and 3 bases at J, with 18 bases in the middle.

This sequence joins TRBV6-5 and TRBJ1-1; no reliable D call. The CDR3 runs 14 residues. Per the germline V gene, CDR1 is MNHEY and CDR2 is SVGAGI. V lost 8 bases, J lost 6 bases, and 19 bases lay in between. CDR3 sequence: CASGLTGGWAEAFF. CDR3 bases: TGTGCCAGCGGGTTGACCGGCGGGTGGGCTGAAGCTTTCTTT.

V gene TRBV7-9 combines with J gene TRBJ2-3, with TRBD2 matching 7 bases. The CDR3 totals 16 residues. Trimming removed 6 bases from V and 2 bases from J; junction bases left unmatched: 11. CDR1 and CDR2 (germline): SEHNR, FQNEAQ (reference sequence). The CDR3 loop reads CASSRVTAGVTDTQYF. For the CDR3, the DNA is TGTGCCAGCAGTCGCGTAACGGCGGGAGTCACAGATACGCAGTATTTT.

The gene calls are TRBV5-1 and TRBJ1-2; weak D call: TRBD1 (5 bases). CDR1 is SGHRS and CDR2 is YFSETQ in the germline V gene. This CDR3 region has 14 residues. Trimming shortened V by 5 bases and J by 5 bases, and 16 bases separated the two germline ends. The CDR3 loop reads CASSLGEGVYGYTF. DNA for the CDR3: TGCGCCAGCAGTTTAGGGGAGGGAGTATATGGCTACACCTTC.

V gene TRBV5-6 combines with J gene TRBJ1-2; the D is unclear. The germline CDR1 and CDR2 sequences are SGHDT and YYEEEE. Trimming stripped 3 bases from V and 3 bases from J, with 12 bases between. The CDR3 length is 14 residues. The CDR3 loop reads CASSSPWPYYGYTF. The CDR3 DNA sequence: TGTGCCAGCAGCTCGCCGTGGCCTTACTATGGCTACACCTTC.

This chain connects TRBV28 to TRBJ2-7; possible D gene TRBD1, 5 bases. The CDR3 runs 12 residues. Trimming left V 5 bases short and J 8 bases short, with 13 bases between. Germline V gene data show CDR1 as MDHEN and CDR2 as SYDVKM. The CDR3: CASSLTALKQYF. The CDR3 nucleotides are TGTGCCAGCAGTCTGACAGCCTTGAAGCAGTACTTC.

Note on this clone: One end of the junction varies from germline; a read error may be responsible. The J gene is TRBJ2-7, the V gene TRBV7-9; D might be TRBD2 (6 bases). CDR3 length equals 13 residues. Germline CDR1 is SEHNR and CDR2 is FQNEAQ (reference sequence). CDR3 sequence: CSSSRGTDYEQYF. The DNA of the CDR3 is TGTTCCAGCAGCCGCGGGACGGACTACGAGCAGTACTTC.

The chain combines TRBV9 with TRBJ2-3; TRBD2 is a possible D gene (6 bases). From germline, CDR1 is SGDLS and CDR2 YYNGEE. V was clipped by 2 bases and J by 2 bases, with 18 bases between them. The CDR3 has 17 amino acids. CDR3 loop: CASSVPQGGGFTDTQYF. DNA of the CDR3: TGTGCCAGCAGCGTTCCTCAGGGAGGTGGATTCACAGATACGCAGTATTTT. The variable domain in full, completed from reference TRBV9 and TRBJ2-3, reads DSGVTQTPKHLITATGQRVTLRCSPRSGDLSVYWYQQSLDQGLQFLIQYYNGEERAKGNILERFSAQQFPDLHSELNLSSLELGDSALYFCASSVPQGGGFTDTQYFGPGTRLTVL.